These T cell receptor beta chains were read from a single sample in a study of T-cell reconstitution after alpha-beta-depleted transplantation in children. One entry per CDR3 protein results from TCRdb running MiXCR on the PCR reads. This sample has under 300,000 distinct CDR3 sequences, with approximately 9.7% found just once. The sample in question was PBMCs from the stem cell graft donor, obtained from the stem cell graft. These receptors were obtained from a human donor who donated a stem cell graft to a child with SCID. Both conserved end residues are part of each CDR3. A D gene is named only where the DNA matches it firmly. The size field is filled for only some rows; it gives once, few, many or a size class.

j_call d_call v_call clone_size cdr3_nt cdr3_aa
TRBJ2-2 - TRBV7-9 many TGTGCCAGCAGCTTAGCGCCGGACACCGGGGAGCTGTTTTTT CASSLAPDTGELFF
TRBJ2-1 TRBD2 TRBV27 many TGTGCCAGCAGTTTATGGGGTCGACTAGCGGGGAAAGAGCAGTTCTTC CASSLWGRLAGKEQFF
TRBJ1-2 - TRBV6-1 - TGTACCAGCAGTGAGGGCAGAGGGATTGGCTATGGCTACACCTTC CTSSEGRGIGYGYTF
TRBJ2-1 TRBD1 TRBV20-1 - TGCAGTGCCTTGGGCCGGGCCAGGGGGTTATACAATGAGCAGTTCTTC CSALGRARGLYNEQFF
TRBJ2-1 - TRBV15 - TGTGCCACCAGCAGAGAGGCCCGCGACAATGAGCAGTTCTTC CATSREARDNEQFF
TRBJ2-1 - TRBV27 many TGTGCCAGCAGCGGTAATCCAGACTCCAATGAGCAGTTCTTC CASSGNPDSNEQFF
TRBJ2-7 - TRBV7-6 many TGTGCCAGCAGCCCGTGGGGCGGGGACGTAAGAACCTACGAGCAGTACTTC CASSPWGGDVRTYEQYF
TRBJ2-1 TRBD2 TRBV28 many TGTGCCAGCAAGGCGGGGGGGCTGCATGAGCAGTTCTTC CASKAGGLHEQFF
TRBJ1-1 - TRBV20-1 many TGCAGTGCTAGTACGTCGGACCTGAACACTGAAGCTTTCTTT CSASTSDLNTEAFF
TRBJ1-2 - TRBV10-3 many TGTGCCATCAGTGATAGCAGGCGAGACTATGGCTACACCTTC CAISDSRRDYGYTF
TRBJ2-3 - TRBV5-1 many TGCGCCAGCAGCTTGGCCCCGGGGGGCCGGGAAGATACGCAGTATTTT CASSLAPGGREDTQYF
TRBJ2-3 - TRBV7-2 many TGTGCCAGCAGCTATGGCGGGCCACCGGATACGCAGTATTTT CASSYGGPPDTQYF
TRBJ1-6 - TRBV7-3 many TGTGCCAGCAGCTTAAACGGAGGCACAGATTCACCCCTCCACTTT CASSLNGGTDSPLHF
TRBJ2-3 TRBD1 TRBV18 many TGTGCCAGCTCACTGGAGACAGGGGCGGTAGATACGCAGTATTTT CASSLETGAVDTQYF
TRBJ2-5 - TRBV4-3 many TGCGCCAGCAGCCAAGATTCGATCTCGGGGGGCCCGCGTGAGACCCAGTACTTC CASSQDSISGGPRETQYF
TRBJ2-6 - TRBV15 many TGTGCCACCAGCAGAGCCAGGACAGGGGCCAACGTCCTGACTTTC CATSRARTGANVLTF
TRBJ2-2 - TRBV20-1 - TGCAGTGCTAGAGATAAGGGACGTCCGAACACCGGGGAGCTGTTTTTT CSARDKGRPNTGELFF
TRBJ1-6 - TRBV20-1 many TGCAGTGCTAGAGTGGGGAACTATAATTCACCCCTCCACTTT CSARVGNYNSPLHF
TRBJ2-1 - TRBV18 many TGTGCCAGCTCACTCTCGGTGACGGAATTTGGTGAGCAGTTCTTC CASSLSVTEFGEQFF
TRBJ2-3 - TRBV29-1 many TGCAGCGTTGAAGATGGGGTAGTCACAGATACGCAGTATTTT CSVEDGVVTDTQYF
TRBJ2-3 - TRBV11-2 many TGTGCCAGCAGCTTAGACCCCCTGCTAGCGTTCGGCACAGATACGCAGTATTTT CASSLDPLLAFGTDTQYF
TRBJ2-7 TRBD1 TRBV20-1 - TGCAGTGCTAGAGATCTCGCGGGACAGGGTCAAAACGAGCAGTACTTC CSARDLAGQGQNEQYF
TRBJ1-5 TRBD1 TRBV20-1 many TGCAGTGCTAGTAGGGACAGCGACCAGCCCCAGCATTTT CSASRDSDQPQHF
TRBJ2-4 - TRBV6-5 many TGTGCCAGCAGTTACTCGAGGGGAGCCAAAAACATTCAGTACTTC CASSYSRGAKNIQYF
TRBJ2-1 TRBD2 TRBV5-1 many TGCGCCAGCAGCAATGGCGGGGGGTACAATGAGCAGTTCTTC CASSNGGGYNEQFF
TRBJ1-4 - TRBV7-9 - TGTGCCAGCAGCCAACAACCCAGTGGAAGACTTTTTTTT CASSQQPSGRLFF
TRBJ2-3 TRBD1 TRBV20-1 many TGCAGTGCTGGAGACAGGGTTGGGACAGATACGCAGTATTTT CSAGDRVGTDTQYF
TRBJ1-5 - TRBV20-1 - TGCAGTGCGAGGCGGGACTTGGATCAGCCCCAGCATTTT CSARRDLDQPQHF
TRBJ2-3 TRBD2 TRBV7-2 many TGTGCCAGCAGCAGCCGACTAGCGGGGATTACAAATACGCAGTATTTT CASSSRLAGITNTQYF
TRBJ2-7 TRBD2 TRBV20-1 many TGCAGTGCTAGAGGCCTAGCGGGGGACTCCTACGAGCAGTACTTC CSARGLAGDSYEQYF
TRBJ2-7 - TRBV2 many TGTGCCAGCAGTGCCGTATTCCGAGGACCTATCTACGAGCAGTACTTC CASSAVFRGPIYEQYF
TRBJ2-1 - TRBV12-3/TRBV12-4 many TGTGCCAGCAGTAACCTTAGGACTTACTCCTACAATGAGCAGTTCTTC CASSNLRTYSYNEQFF
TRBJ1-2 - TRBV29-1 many TGCAGCGTTTCCGGGTACTATGGCTACACCTTC CSVSGYYGYTF
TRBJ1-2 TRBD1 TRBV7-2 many TGTGCCAGCAGCCGGACAGGGGTATTTGGCTATGGCTACACCTTC CASSRTGVFGYGYTF
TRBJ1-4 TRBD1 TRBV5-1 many TGCGCCAGCAGCTCCACCGGGACAGGGGTTGAAAAACTGTTTTTT CASSSTGTGVEKLFF
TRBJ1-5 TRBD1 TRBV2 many TGTGCCAGCAGTGGCCTAGGGACAGCACTTAGCAATCAGCCCCAGCATTTT CASSGLGTALSNQPQHF
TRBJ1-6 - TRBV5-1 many TGCGCCAGCAGCTTGGACCACGGGCCGAGGGCGTCACCCCTCCACTTT CASSLDHGPRASPLHF
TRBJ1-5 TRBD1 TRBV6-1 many TGTGCCAGCAGTGCGACAGGGGGCTGGAATCAGCCCCAGCATTTT CASSATGGWNQPQHF
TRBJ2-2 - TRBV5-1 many TGCGCCAGCAGCCCCCGGATTGCCGGGGAGCTGTTTTTT CASSPRIAGELFF
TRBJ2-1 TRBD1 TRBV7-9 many TGTGCCAGCAGCCCCGCTTCCGGGACAGGGTTCAATGAGCAGTTCTTC CASSPASGTGFNEQFF
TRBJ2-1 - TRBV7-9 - TGTGTCAGCAGCTTAGGGGGCAATGAGCAGTTCTTC CVSSLGGNEQFF